The clone carrying this T cell receptor beta chain was seen many times. Its antigen remains unknown. This entry comes from a study of early T cells in non-severe SARS-CoV-2 infection. Study at large: Sequenced material consisted of bulk RNA (from unsorted whole blood), and chains were unpaired.

Whole-study findings and limits: Clonotype matching in VDJdb favored anti-spike CD8 responses and did not capture private and CD4 specificities.

Individual cDNA molecules received unique molecular identifiers. TCRdb passed the 5' RACE reads through MiXCR, listing each CDR3 protein once. The table has 87,000 or so distinct CDR3 sequences, less than 15% seen once; the top ten hold about 6.1%. J gave up 7 bases and V 4 bases, and 13 bases lay outside the gene matches. Germline V gene lookup returns CDR1 SGDLS and CDR2 YYNGEE. The CDR3 covers 15 residues. The chain employs TRBV9 and TRBJ1-2; TRBD1 matches 7 bases. The sequence came from an adult who was a healthcare worker with PCR-confirmed SARS-CoV-2 infection or an uninfected control (not recorded which). Sequencing was carried out using whole blood. CDR3 residues: CASSPDSTGTSGYTF. The CDR3 nucleotides are TGTGCCAGCAGCCCAGACTCGACAGGGACTAGTGGCTACACCTTC.